This paragraph reports one T cell receptor (beta chain). Its antigen is currently unknown. The data derive from a study of breast tumors, draining lymph nodes, adjacent tissues. Broader study findings: The data were judged consistent with most tumor T cells coming from lymph node and expanding in tumor. Tumor T cell lymph node origin was a supported hypothesis, not proven. Tumor TCR diversity was below lymph nodes but above nontumor tissue. Luminal-like breast cancer showed significantly greater tumor-nontumor repertoire similarity than basal-like breast cancer did.

This CDR3 comprises 15 residues. The germline gives CDR1 SGDLS, CDR2 YYNGEE. Trimming removed 0 bases from V and 5 bases from J, with 14 bases in between. TCRdb ran MiXCR on the multiplex PCR reads and lists one entry per CDR3 protein. This sample yields tens of thousands of distinct CDR3 sequences, of which approximately 45% are seen a single time; roughly a tenth belongs to the top ten. Sequenced material: breast tumor tissue. The source is a female donor with breast cancer. Some clones in this sample may be carry-over from other donors' samples. This chain links TRBV9 with TRBJ2-5; tentatively, D is TRBD2 (6 bases). The CDR3 DNA follows: TGTGCCAGCAGCGTAGCTTGGAGGGCGCGGGAGACCCAGTACTTC. It is translated as CASSVAWRARETQYF. Full variable domain (outside the CDR3, taken from reference TRBV9 and TRBJ2-5): DSGVTQTPKHLITATGQRVTLRCSPRSGDLSVYWYQQSLDQGLQFLIQYYNGEERAKGNILERFSAQQFPDLHSELNLSSLELGDSALYFCASSVAWRARETQYFGPGTRLLVL.